A selection of T cell receptor beta chains follows, all from one sample in a study of T-cell memory formation after mild COVID-19. Each CDR3 protein is one row after TCRdb ran MiXCR on the 5' RACE reads. This table holds about 120,000 distinct CDR3 sequences, around a fifth found once. Sample: PBMCs or a T cell subset sorted from them (not recorded which). These receptors were collected from a young man who had mild COVID-19 (a few samples of this study predate the infection). Cell type and time point are not known. Each CDR3 is given with its conserved first and last residue. Fields, in order: V gene, D gene, clone size, J gene, CDR3 DNA, CDR3 protein. D genes are given only for firm matches. Clone size appears in some rows only: once, few, many, or a class for an expanded clone.

>TRBV5-6|-|few|TRBJ2-2
TGTGCCAGCAGCTTGGCCCCGACAGCGAACACCGGGGAGCTGTTTTTT
CASSLAPTANTGELFF
>TRBV5-1|-|few|TRBJ2-6
TGCGCCAGCAGCTCGTCCCTGTCGGGGGCCAACGTCCTGACTTTC
CASSSSLSGANVLTF
>TRBV12-3/TRBV12-4|TRBD1|few|TRBJ1-1
TGTGCCAGCAGTGGGACAGAGAACACTGAAGCTTTCTTT
CASSGTENTEAFF
>TRBV18|TRBD2|many|TRBJ2-3
TGTGCCAGCTCACCGCCCACTAGCGGGGGTTCCACAGATACGCAGTATTTT
CASSPPTSGGSTDTQYF
>TRBV7-9|-|few|TRBJ2-7
TGTGCCAGCAGCCCGACCGAGACCTACGAGCAGTACTTC
CASSPTETYEQYF
>TRBV12-3/TRBV12-4|-|-|TRBJ2-1
TGTGCCAGCAGCCTCACCAAGAATGAGCAGTTCTTC
CASSLTKNEQFF
>TRBV6-2/TRBV6-3|-|-|TRBJ2-4
TGTGCCAGCAGCGGTGTGGCATCAAACATTCAGTACTTC
CASSGVASNIQYF
>TRBV29-1|-|once|TRBJ1-2
TGCAGCGTTGATGAGTGGCAGTTGCTTGTGGTGAGGGGCTACACCTTC
CSVDEWQLLVVRGYTF
>TRBV9|-|-|TRBJ2-3
TGTGCCAGCAGCTCCCCGCCGGGAGATACGCAGTATTTT
CASSSPPGDTQYF
>TRBV12-3/TRBV12-4|-|many|TRBJ2-2
TGTGCCAGCAGTTTTGGGGCCGGGGAGCTGTTTTTT
CASSFGAGELFF
>TRBV18|TRBD1|-|TRBJ1-4
TGTGCCAGCTCTCTTACCGGGACAGGGATTTATGTCTCAACTAATGAAAAACTGTTTTTT
CASSLTGTGIYVSTNEKLFF
>TRBV6-5|-|few|TRBJ2-2
TGTGCCAGCAGTTTTGGGGCCAACACCGGGGAGCTGTTTTTT
CASSFGANTGELFF
>TRBV4-1|-|-|TRBJ2-5
TGCGCCAGCAGCCAAGAGATGCGGCAAGAGACCCAGTACTTC
CASSQEMRQETQYF
>TRBV4-3|TRBD1|-|TRBJ1-5
TGCGCCAGCAGCCCACATTGGACAGGGGTTAATCAGCCCCAGCATTTT
CASSPHWTGVNQPQHF
>TRBV6-1|TRBD1|few|TRBJ2-1
TGTGCCAGCACTATCCGGGACAGGGGGCCAGAAGAGCAGTTCTTC
CASTIRDRGPEEQFF
>TRBV6-2/TRBV6-3|TRBD2|-|TRBJ2-7
TGTGCCAGCAGTTCGACAGTTCGGGGGGGCGAGCAGTACTTC
CASSSTVRGGEQYF
>TRBV7-6|TRBD2|few|TRBJ2-2
TGTGCCAGCAGCACAGCGACTAGCGCGAACACCGGGGAGCTGTTTTTT
CASSTATSANTGELFF
>TRBV29-1|TRBD1|few|TRBJ2-2
TGCAGCGCATTAGACAGGGGGCGCTTGGACACCGGGGAGCTGTTTTTT
CSALDRGRLDTGELFF
>TRBV5-5|-|-|TRBJ1-1
TGTGCCAGCAGCTACGAAACAGGGTCGACTGAAGCTTTCTTT
CASSYETGSTEAFF
>TRBV29-1|-|once|TRBJ2-7
TGCAGCGTTGAGGGCCTTGGGGAGCAGTACTTC
CSVEGLGEQYF
>TRBV29-1|-|-|TRBJ1-1
TGCAGCGCTGGGGGCTTGAACACTGAAGCTTTCTTT
CSAGGLNTEAFF
>TRBV20-1|-|-|TRBJ1-2
TGCAGTGCCAGGGGTTTGCCCCCTTCTAGCTATGGCTACACCTTC
CSARGLPPSSYGYTF
>TRBV29-1|-|-|TRBJ2-5
TGCAGCGTTGAAGATGGGAGGGGGCAAGAGACCCAGTACTTC
CSVEDGRGQETQYF
>TRBV6-2/TRBV6-3|-|-|TRBJ2-1
TGTGCCAGCAGTTACACTGCAGAGCAGTTCTTC
CASSYTAEQFF
>TRBV18|-|-|TRBJ2-1
TGTGCCAGCTCACCGGGACCGGGGCTCTCCTACAATGAGCAGTTCTTC
CASSPGPGLSYNEQFF
>TRBV6-6|-|few|TRBJ2-6
TGTGCCAGCAGTTTCCTGAGCTCTGGGGCCAACGTCCTGACTTTC
CASSFLSSGANVLTF
>TRBV9|-|few|TRBJ2-1
TGTGCCAGCAGTTACGACAGCCCCCGCTACAATGAGCAGTTCTTC
CASSYDSPRYNEQFF
>TRBV6-2/TRBV6-3|-|few|TRBJ2-2
TGTGCCAGCAGTTACAACCCCGGGGAGCTGTTTTTT
CASSYNPGELFF
>TRBV7-3|TRBD2|-|TRBJ2-3
TGTGCCAGCAGCTTGGGTAGCGGGGGGCTGGGAGATACGCAGTATTTT
CASSLGSGGLGDTQYF
>TRBV7-9|-|-|TRBJ2-1
TGTGCCAGCAGCTTAGCGTGGGGGCCCTACAATGAGCAGTTCTTC
CASSLAWGPYNEQFF
>TRBV4-1|-|-|TRBJ2-6
TGCGCCAGCAGCCAAGTTGCCTCCCTCTCTGGGGCCAACGTCCTGACTTTC
CASSQVASLSGANVLTF
>TRBV5-1|-|-|TRBJ1-1
TGCGCCAGCAGCCCCCTGGGGCCTACGATGAACACTGAAGCTTTCTTT
CASSPLGPTMNTEAFF
>TRBV7-2|-|few|TRBJ1-6
TGTGCCAGCAGGGCCTCGTTGAGGCAACGGAATTCACCCCTCCACTTT
CASRASLRQRNSPLHF
>TRBV7-6|-|-|TRBJ1-2
TGTGCCAGCAGCTTCGGGGGGGGATCGGTTGGCTACACCTTC
CASSFGGGSVGYTF
>TRBV7-8|-|few|TRBJ1-6
TGTGCCAGCAGCTTAGAGCAGGAGGAAGATTATAATTCACCCCTCCACTTT
CASSLEQEEDYNSPLHF
>TRBV29-1|-|few|TRBJ1-1
TGCAGCGTTGATCTGACCGCCTCTGCTCATCTTGAAGCTTTCTTT
CSVDLTASAHLEAFF
>TRBV9|-|few|TRBJ1-2
TGTGCCAGCAGCGCTGGGGGGCCGACAGCCTATGGCTACACCTTC
CASSAGGPTAYGYTF
>TRBV5-1|-|many|TRBJ2-6
TGCGCCAGCAGCTTGTACTCTGGGGCCAACGTCCTGACTTTC
CASSLYSGANVLTF
>TRBV10-1|-|-|TRBJ2-3
TGCGCCAGCAGTCCCGAGATTAGCACAGATACGCAGTATTTT
CASSPEISTDTQYF